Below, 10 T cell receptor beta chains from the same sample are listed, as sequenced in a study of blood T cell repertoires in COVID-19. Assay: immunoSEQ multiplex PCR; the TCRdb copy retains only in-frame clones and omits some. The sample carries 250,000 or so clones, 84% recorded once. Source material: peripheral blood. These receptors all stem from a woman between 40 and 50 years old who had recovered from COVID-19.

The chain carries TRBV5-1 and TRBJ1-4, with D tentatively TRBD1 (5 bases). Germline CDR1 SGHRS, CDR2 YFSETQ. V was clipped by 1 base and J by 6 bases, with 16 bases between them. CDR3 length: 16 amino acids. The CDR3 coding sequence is TGCGCCAGCAGCTTGACAGGAATCGCGGGGGATGAAAAACTGTTTTTT. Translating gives CASSLTGIAGDEKLFF.

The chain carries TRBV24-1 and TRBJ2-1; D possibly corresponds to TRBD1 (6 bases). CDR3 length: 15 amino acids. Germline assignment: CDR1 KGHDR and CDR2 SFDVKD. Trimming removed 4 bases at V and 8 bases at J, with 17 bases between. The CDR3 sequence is CATSDFTLTGHEQFF. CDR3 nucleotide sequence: TGTGCCACCAGTGACTTCACTTTAACAGGGCATGAGCAGTTCTTC.

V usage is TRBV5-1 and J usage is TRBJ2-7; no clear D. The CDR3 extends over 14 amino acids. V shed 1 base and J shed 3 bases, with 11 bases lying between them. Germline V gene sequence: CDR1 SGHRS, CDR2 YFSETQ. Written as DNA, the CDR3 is TGCGCCAGCAGCTTGACAGATGTTCACTACGAGCAGTACTTC. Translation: CASSLTDVHYEQYF.

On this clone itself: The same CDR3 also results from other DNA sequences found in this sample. The CDR3 here is CASSYRGSGNTIYF. In DNA form, the CDR3 reads TGTGCCAGCAGTTACAGGGGGTCCGGAAACACCATATATTTT. This chain joins TRBV6-5 and TRBJ1-3; a possible D gene is TRBD1 (6 bases). There are 14 residues in the CDR3. Germline-derived CDR1 and CDR2 are MNHEY and SVGAGI. Deletions cut 2 bases from V and 4 bases from J, with 9 bases between.

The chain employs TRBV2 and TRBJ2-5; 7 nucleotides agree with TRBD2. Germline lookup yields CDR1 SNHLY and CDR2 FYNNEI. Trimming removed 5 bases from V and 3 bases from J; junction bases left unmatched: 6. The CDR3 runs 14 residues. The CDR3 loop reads CASSSIGREETQYF. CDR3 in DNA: TGTGCCAGCAGTAGCATAGGGAGGGAAGAGACCCAGTACTTC.

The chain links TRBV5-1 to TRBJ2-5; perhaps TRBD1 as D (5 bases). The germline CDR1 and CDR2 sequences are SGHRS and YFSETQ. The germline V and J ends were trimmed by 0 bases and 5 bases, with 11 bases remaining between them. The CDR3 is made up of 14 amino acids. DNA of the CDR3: TGCGCCAGCAGCTTGGGTGGGGCAGAGGAGACCCAGTACTTC. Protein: CASSLGGAEETQYF.

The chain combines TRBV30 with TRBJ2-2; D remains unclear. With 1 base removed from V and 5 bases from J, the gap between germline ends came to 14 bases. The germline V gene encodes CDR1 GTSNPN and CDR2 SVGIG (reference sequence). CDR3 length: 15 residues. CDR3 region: CAWSAPRVRTGELFF. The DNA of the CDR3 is TGTGCCTGGAGTGCCCCCCGGGTGAGGACCGGGGAGCTGTTTTTT. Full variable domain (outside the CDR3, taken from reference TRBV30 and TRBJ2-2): SQTIHQWPATLVQPVGSPLSLECTVEGTSNPNLYWYRQAAGRGLQLLFYSVGIGQISSEVPQNLSASRPQDRQFILSSKKLLLSDSGFYLCAWSAPRVRTGELFFGEGSRLTVL.

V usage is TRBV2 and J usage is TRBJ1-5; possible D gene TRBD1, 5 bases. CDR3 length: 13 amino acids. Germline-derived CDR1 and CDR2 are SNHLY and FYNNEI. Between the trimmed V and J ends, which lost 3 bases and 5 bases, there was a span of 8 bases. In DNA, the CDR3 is TGTGCCAGCAGTGAGACAGTTTATCAGCCCCAGCATTTT. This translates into CASSETVYQPQHF. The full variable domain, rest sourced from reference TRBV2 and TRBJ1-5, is EPEVTQTPSHQVTQMGQEVILRCVPISNHLYFYWYRQILGQKVEFLVSFYNNEISEKSEIFDDQFSVERPDGSNFTLKIRSTKLEDSAMYFCASSETVYQPQHFGDGTRLSIL.

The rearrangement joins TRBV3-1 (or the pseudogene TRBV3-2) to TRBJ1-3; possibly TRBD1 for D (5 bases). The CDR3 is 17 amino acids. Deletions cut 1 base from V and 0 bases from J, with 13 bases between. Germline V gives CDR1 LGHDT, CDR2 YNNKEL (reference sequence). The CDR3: CASSQAYRINSGNTIYF. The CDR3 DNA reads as TGTGCCAGCAGCCAAGCCTACAGGATTAACTCTGGAAACACCATATATTTT.

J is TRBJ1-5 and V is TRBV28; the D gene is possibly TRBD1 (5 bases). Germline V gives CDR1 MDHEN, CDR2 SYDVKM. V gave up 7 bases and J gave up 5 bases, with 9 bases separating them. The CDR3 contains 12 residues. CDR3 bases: TGTGCCAGCACGGGAGGGGATCAGCCCCAGCATTTT. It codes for CASTGGDQPQHF.